This T cell receptor (beta chain) was sequenced in a study of Tregs in tolerant kidney transplant recipients. General study points: No direct test of biological reproducibility was done here.

Unstimulated regulatory T cells (CD4+CD25+CD127-), CD4+CD25- non-regulatory cells, CD4 and CD8 cells were FACS-sorted from thawed PBMCs. Clones were sequenced by immunoSEQ multiplex PCR, and TCRdb holds only the in-frame ones, with some missing. The sample consists of more than 60,000 clones, 98% of them appearing once. Points on this clone: The antigen is not known.

CDR1 is MGHDK, CDR2 SYGVNS, per germline. Losses at the gene ends were 0 bases for V and 4 bases for J; bases not matched to a gene: 2. This CDR3 region has 14 residues. The V call is TRBV25-1, the J call TRBJ2-5; the match to TRBD2 covers 7 bases. The receptor comes from a human donor who received a combined kidney and bone marrow transplant. The material sequenced was CD4+ T cells from blood, taken before the transplant. The CDR3 DNA follows: TGTGCCAGCAGTGAATACGGCGGGAGAGAGACCCAGTACTTC. Translating gives CASSEYGGRETQYF.